The entry that follows covers one T cell receptor (beta chain) sequence. The data stem from a study of response to subunit inactivated influenza vaccine. TCRdb fed the RT-PCR reads into MiXCR, producing one record per CDR3 protein. The sample lists 550,000 to 600,000 distinct CDR3 sequences; about 12% were seen once. The sequenced sample was PBMCs from blood, obtained on the day of vaccination. The sequence was obtained from a man in his fifties who received an inactivated influenza vaccine.

The CDR3 DNA sequence: TGTGCCAGCAGCTTCTCCCCAGGACCAGGGAATGAGCAGTTCTTC. Encoded protein: CASSFSPGPGNEQFF. The rearrangement links TRBV7-8 to TRBJ2-1; TRBD1 might be the D (5 bases). Trimming took 3 bases from V and 7 from J, leaving 16 bases between them. The CDR3 runs to 15 residues. Per germline, CDR1 SGHVS and CDR2 FQNEAQ.